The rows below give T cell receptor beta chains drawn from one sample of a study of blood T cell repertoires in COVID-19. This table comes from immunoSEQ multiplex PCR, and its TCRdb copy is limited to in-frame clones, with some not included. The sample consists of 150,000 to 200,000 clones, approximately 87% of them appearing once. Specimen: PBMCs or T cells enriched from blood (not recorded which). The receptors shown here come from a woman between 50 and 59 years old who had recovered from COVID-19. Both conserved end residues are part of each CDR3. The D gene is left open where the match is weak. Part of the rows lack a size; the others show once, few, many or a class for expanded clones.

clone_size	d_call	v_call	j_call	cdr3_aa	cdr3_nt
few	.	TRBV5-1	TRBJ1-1	CASSLNSPNTEAFF	TGCGCCAGCAGCTTGAACAGTCCGAACACTGAAGCTTTCTTT
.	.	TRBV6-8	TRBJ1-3	CASSYPEFLSGNTIYF	TGTGCCAGCAGTTACCCGGAGTTTCTCTCTGGAAACACCATATATTTT
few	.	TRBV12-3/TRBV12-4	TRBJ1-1	CASSLQLNTEAFF	TGTGCCAGCAGTTTACAGTTGAACACTGAAGCTTTCTTT
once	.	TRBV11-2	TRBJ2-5	CASSLGPGLKETQYF	TGTGCCAGCAGCTTAGGCCCGGGACTCAAAGAGACCCAGTACTTC
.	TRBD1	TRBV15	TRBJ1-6	CATSLRTGANSPLHF	TGTGCCACCAGCCTTCGGACAGGGGCCAATTCACCCCTCCACTTT
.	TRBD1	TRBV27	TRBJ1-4	CASSLNPLRLVDRPEKLFF	TGTGCCAGCAGTTTAAACCCTTTGCGTTTGGTGGACAGGCCTGAAAAACTGTTTTTT
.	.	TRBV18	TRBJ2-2	CASSPSRPGNTGELFF	TGTGCCAGCTCGCCGTCCCGGCCAGGGAACACCGGGGAGCTGTTTTTT
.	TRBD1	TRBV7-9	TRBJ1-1	CASSWGQENTEAFF	TGTGCCAGCAGCTGGGGACAGGAGAACACTGAAGCTTTCTTT
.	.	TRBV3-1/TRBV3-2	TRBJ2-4	CASSEGPGRGYIQYF	TGTGCCAGCAGCGAAGGGCCGGGAAGGGGGTACATTCAGTACTTC
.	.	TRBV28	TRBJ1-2	CASREFLGGRDYGYTF	TGTGCCAGCCGCGAATTTCTCGGGGGGCGGGACTATGGCTACACCTTC
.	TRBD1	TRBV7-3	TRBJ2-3	CASSLSPGGADTQYF	TGTGCCAGCAGCTTAAGCCCAGGGGGCGCAGATACGCAGTATTTT
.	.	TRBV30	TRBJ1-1	CAWTGAEAFF	TGTGCCTGGACGGGTGCTGAAGCTTTCTTT
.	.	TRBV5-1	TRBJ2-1	CASSLGPDNEQFF	TGCGCCAGCAGCTTGGGTCCAGACAATGAGCAGTTCTTC
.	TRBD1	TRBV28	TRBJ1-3	CASSLRAGGRAIYF	TGTGCCAGCAGTTTGAGGGCAGGGGGCCGGGCCATATATTTT
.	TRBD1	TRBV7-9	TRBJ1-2	CASSLTGVNYGYTF	TGTGCCAGCAGCCTGACAGGGGTGAACTATGGCTACACCTTC
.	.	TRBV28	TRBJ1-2	CASHVGRSYGYTF	TGTGCCTCTCACGTTGGGAGATCCTATGGCTACACCTTC
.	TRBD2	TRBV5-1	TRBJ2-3	CASSSRTSVNTQYF	TGCGCCAGCAGCTCCCGGACTAGCGTAAATACGCAGTATTTT
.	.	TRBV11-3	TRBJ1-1	CASSLTPTEAFF	TGTGCCAGCAGCTTAACTCCCACTGAAGCTTTCTTT
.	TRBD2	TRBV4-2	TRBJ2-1	CASSQEARGGGNEQFF	TGTGCCAGCAGCCAAGAAGCTCGGGGGGGAGGCAATGAGCAGTTCTTC
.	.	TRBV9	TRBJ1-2	CASSVEGGPWVNYGYTF	TGTGCCAGCAGCGTAGAGGGAGGTCCATGGGTTAACTATGGCTACACCTTC
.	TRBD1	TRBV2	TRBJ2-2	CASSGQGSDTGELFF	TGTGCCAGCAGCGGACAGGGGAGTGACACCGGGGAGCTGTTTTTT
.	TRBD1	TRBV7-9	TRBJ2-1	CAMPEDRGLNEQFF	TGTGCTATGCCGGAGGACAGGGGGCTCAATGAGCAGTTCTTC
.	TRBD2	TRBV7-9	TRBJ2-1	CASSLGGRESSYNEQFF	TGTGCCAGCAGCTTGGGTGGGCGGGAGAGCTCCTACAATGAGCAGTTCTTC
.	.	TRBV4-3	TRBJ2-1	CASSQLQQGGREQFF	TGCGCCAGCAGCCAACTACAGCAGGGAGGACGGGAGCAGTTCTTC
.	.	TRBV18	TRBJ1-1	CASSPGSGEGTEAFF	TGTGCCAGCTCACCGGGGTCCGGGGAAGGCACTGAAGCTTTCTTT
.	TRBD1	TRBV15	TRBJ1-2	CATSRARQGTYGYTF	TGTGCCACCAGCAGAGCGCGACAGGGGACCTATGGCTACACCTTC
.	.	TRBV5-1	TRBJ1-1	CASSLVGEGTEAFF	TGCGCCAGCAGCTTGGTTGGGGAGGGCACTGAAGCTTTCTTT